This passage covers 21 T cell receptor beta chains from one sample sequenced in a study of blood T cell repertoires in COVID-19 (dated by TCRdb to 2019 to 2021). Library method: the immunoSEQ multiplex PCR assay. Not all clones reach the TCRdb copy of this immuneACCESS table, which keeps in-frame sequences only. Checked studies attribute under half of the gap to unresolved V genes and leave the rest unexplained. This sample has nearly 200,000 clones in its table, and roughly four fifths of those were observed once. The ten top clones hold about 6.9% of the sample. The sample taken for sequencing was peripheral blood. These TCRs come from a human donor with acute or convalescent COVID-19. The donor label of this sample is uncertain.

CDR3 amino acids: CASSSRGAGSSTDTQYF. The CDR3 DNA reads TGTGCCAGCAGCTCCCGAGGAGCGGGCTCTAGCACAGATACGCAGTATTTT. This chain joins TRBV7-6 and TRBJ2-3, with D maybe TRBD2 (6 bases). Germline V gene sequence: CDR1 SGHVS, CDR2 FNYEAQ. CDR3 length equals 17 residues. V was pared by 4 bases and J by 0 bases, with 17 bases between.

V gene TRBV28 combines with J gene TRBJ2-3; D gene uncertain. Trimming removed 10 bases from V and 5 bases from J, with 16 bases in between. Germline CDR1 reads MDHEN; CDR2 reads SYDVKM. This CDR3 is 13 amino acids long. This chain's CDR3 is CATNFRSGDTQYF. The CDR3 DNA sequence: TGTGCCACCAACTTTAGGAGTGGAGATACGCAGTATTTT.

The chain has TRBV30 and TRBJ1-3, with D perhaps TRBD1 (6 bases). The germline V and J ends were trimmed by 0 bases and 6 bases, with 12 bases remaining between them. From germline, CDR1 is GTSNPN and CDR2 SVGIG (reference sequence). There are 14 residues in the CDR3. CDR3 sequence (DNA): TGTGCCTGGAGTGTACAGGGCAGAGTAAACACCATATATTTT. Residues: CAWSVQGRVNTIYF.

The chain couples TRBV9 to TRBJ1-1; D is perhaps TRBD1 (6 bases). Germline V CDR1 and CDR2: SGDLS, YYNGEE. V lost 4 bases and J 0 bases, leaving 16 bases between the germline ends. The CDR3 covers 16 residues. This chain's CDR3 is CASSPQGGGMNTEAFF. Written as DNA, the CDR3 is TGTGCCAGCAGCCCCCAGGGAGGGGGTATGAACACTGAAGCTTTCTTT.

DNA for the CDR3: TGTGCCAGCTCACCCGCGCCCATTAACTATGGCTACACCTTC. Its translation is CASSPAPINYGYTF. The rearrangement uses TRBV18 and TRBJ1-2; D is undetermined. V was clipped by 3 bases and J by 1 base, with 9 bases between them. The CDR3 totals 14 residues. CDR1 is KGHSH, CDR2 LQKENI, per germline.

The CDR3 loop is CASSLVSGLAGGAEEQFF. Written as DNA, the CDR3 is TGTGCCAGCAGCTTAGTTTCTGGACTAGCGGGAGGGGCGGAAGAGCAGTTCTTC. V usage is TRBV7-8 and J usage is TRBJ2-1, with 15 nucleotides matching TRBD2. This CDR3 has 18 amino acids. Unmatched junction bases numbered 11, after V lost 1 base and J lost 10 bases. CDR1 SGHVS and CDR2 FQNEAQ come from the germline V gene.

The V gene is TRBV30, the J gene TRBJ2-7; no clear D. V dropped 7 bases and J dropped 6 bases, with 13 bases sitting between them. Germline CDR1 GTSNPN, CDR2 SVGIG (reference sequence). This CDR3 spans 11 amino acids. The DNA of the CDR3 is TGTGCCTACAAATCCTGGGCCGAGCAGTACTTC. Translation gives CAYKSWAEQYF.

The genes are TRBV2 and TRBJ2-5; 9 nucleotides align to TRBD1. Germline CDR1 SNHLY, CDR2 FYNNEI. CDR3 length: 15 amino acids. Germline trimming cut 0 bases from V and 5 bases from J; bases unmatched to any gene: 4. This chain's CDR3 is CASSEATGGAETQYF. The CDR3 DNA is TGTGCCAGCAGTGAAGCTACAGGGGGCGCGGAGACCCAGTACTTC.

The chain carries TRBV3-1 (or the pseudogene TRBV3-2) and TRBJ2-5; 8 nucleotides line up with TRBD2. Germline V CDR1 and CDR2: LGHDT, YNNKEL (reference sequence). There are 20 residues in the CDR3. The ends lost 4 bases at V and 3 bases at J; junction bases unmatched: 22. CDR3 nucleotide sequence: TGTGCCAGCAGCCGCTTGTCAGGACACCGACTGAACGGGAGGGAAGAGACCCAGTACTTC. Its translation: CASSRLSGHRLNGREETQYF.

As concerns this clone: The same CDR3 also results from other DNA sequences found in this sample. The genes are TRBV20-1 and TRBJ1-1, with D hard to call. V was pared by 5 bases and J by 4 bases, with 8 bases between. CDR3 length: 11 amino acids. The germline V gene has CDR1 DFQATT and CDR2 SNEGSKA (reference sequence). DNA of the CDR3: TGCAGTGCTTCGCGGGGCACTGAAGCTTTCTTT. Its protein product is CSASRGTEAFF.

This clone came up a few times. The genes are TRBV2 and TRBJ1-2; D is perhaps TRBD1 (5 bases). The CDR3 contains 13 residues. Per germline, CDR1 SNHLY and CDR2 FYNNEI. V shed 6 bases and J shed 4 bases, with 12 bases lying between them. The chain's CDR3 is CASSQDTGYGYTF. In nucleotides, the CDR3 is TGTGCCAGCAGCCAGGACACCGGCTATGGCTACACCTTC.

This rearrangement joins TRBV6-5 to TRBJ2-7; D is uncertain. Deletions cut 7 bases from V and 0 bases from J, with 13 bases between. CDR1 is MNHEY and CDR2 is SVGAGI in the germline V gene. CDR3 size: 14 residues. CDR3 sequence: CASTPTPLSYEQYF. For the CDR3, the DNA is TGTGCCAGCACCCCGACTCCTCTCTCCTACGAGCAGTACTTC.

The V call is TRBV19, the J call TRBJ2-5, with 9 bases identical to TRBD2. This CDR3 has 13 residues. Germline CDR1 LNHDA, CDR2 SQIVND (reference sequence). V shed 5 bases and J 4 bases; nucleotides not matched to a gene: 2. The CDR3 DNA is TGTGCCAGTAGTCCGACTAGCGGAGAGACCCAGTACTTC. It yields the protein CASSPTSGETQYF.

V gene TRBV5-1 combines with J gene TRBJ2-3, with TRBD1 as a possible D gene (6 bases). The CDR3 length is 14 residues. The germline CDR1 and CDR2 sequences are SGHRS and YFSETQ. Deletions cut 7 bases from V and 4 bases from J, with 16 bases between. The CDR3: CASVKDPGADTQYF. The CDR3 DNA reads as TGCGCCAGCGTAAAGGACCCAGGGGCAGATACGCAGTATTTT.

This chain joins TRBV29-1 and TRBJ1-5, with 7 positions matching TRBD1. This CDR3 has 13 amino acids. The germline V gene encodes CDR1 SQVTM and CDR2 ANQGSEA. V was pared by 4 bases and J by 5 bases, with 5 bases of the junction left unmatched. In nucleotides, the CDR3 is TGCAGCGTTGGGACAGGTTTTTATCAGCCCCAGCATTTT. Its translation is CSVGTGFYQPQHF.

The rearrangement joins TRBV19 to TRBJ2-4; 13 bases are a match to TRBD2. The CDR3 is 16 amino acids. Germline lookup yields CDR1 LNHDA and CDR2 SQIVND (reference sequence). V trimming: 10 bases; J trimming: 3 bases; junction bases outside the gene matches: 9. Here the CDR3 DNA reads TGTGCCACCCGGACCGGGACTAGCGGGATCAAAAACATTCAGTACTTC. Amino acids: CATRTGTSGIKNIQYF.

The chain couples TRBV20-1 to TRBJ2-3, with 9 nucleotides matching TRBD2. CDR1 DFQATT and CDR2 SNEGSKA come from the germline V gene (reference sequence). Trimming took 3 bases from V and 3 from J; bases not matched to a gene: 7. The CDR3 spans 15 residues. As DNA, the CDR3 is TGCAGTGCTAGTATTAGCGGGAGTGGAACAGATACGCAGTATTTT. Amino acids: CSASISGSGTDTQYF.

The rearrangement uses TRBV27 and TRBJ2-7; 8 nucleotides line up with TRBD1. Germline-derived CDR1 and CDR2 are MNHEY and SMNVEV (reference sequence). The CDR3 sequence is 15 residues long. The V gene end was trimmed by 3 bases and the J gene end by 3 bases; junction bases not matched to a gene: 7. CDR3 in DNA: TGTGCCAGCAGTTTTGTCGCAGGGGGCCTCTACGAGCAGTACTTC. Translation: CASSFVAGGLYEQYF.

V and J are TRBV19 and TRBJ1-5; TRBD1 might be the D (6 bases). The germline V gene encodes CDR1 LNHDA and CDR2 SQIVND (reference sequence). CDR3 size: 14 residues. Trimming removed 1 base from V and 2 bases from J, with 6 bases in between. The CDR3 here is CASSIAGGNQPQHF. The CDR3 nucleotides are TGTGCCAGTAGTATAGCAGGGGGCAATCAGCCCCAGCATTTT.

The chain links TRBV9 to TRBJ2-7; TRBD1 is a possible D gene (6 bases). Trimming left V 4 bases short and J 3 bases short, with 17 bases between. The CDR3 is made up of 15 amino acids. CDR1 and CDR2 (germline): SGDLS, YYNGEE. CDR3 protein: CASSPQEGVLYEQYF. The CDR3 DNA reads TGTGCCAGCAGCCCCCAAGAGGGGGTCCTCTACGAGCAGTACTTC.

This chain connects TRBV19 to TRBJ1-4, with 10 bases aligning to TRBD1. Unmatched junction bases numbered 6, after V lost 5 bases and J lost 0 bases. CDR3 length: 17 amino acids. Germline loops: CDR1 LNHDA, CDR2 SQIVND (reference sequence). CDR3 protein: CASSPRDRGATNEKLFF. The CDR3 bases are TGTGCCAGTAGTCCCCGGGACAGGGGTGCAACTAATGAAAAACTGTTTTTT.